Listed here are 3 T cell receptor beta chains from one sample, sequenced in a study of T cell responses to AZD1222 COVID-19 vaccine. Sequenced by immunoSEQ multiplex PCR; TCRdb stores in-frame clones only, minus some. The sample includes about 140,000 clones, 92% of them seen just once. The sequenced sample was peripheral blood, obtained on day 0 of AZD1222 vaccination. Receptors originate from an adult in good health.

The rearrangement joins TRBV7-9 to TRBJ2-5; tentative D call: TRBD1 (6 bases). Germline V gene sequence: CDR1 SEHNR, CDR2 FQNEAQ (reference sequence). Trimming shortened V by 5 bases and J by 0 bases, and 13 bases separated the two germline ends. The CDR3 sequence is 15 residues long. Here the CDR3 DNA reads TGTGCCAGCAGCCCTCGGACAGATTACCAAGAGACCCAGTACTTC. This gives the protein CASSPRTDYQETQYF.

The chain recombines TRBV10-3 with TRBJ1-1; D is undetermined. CDR1 is ENHRY, CDR2 SYGVKD, per germline. With 8 bases removed from V and 0 bases from J, the gap between germline ends came to 7 bases. This CDR3 has 12 amino acids. The CDR3 here is CAIARLNTEAFF. The CDR3 DNA is TGTGCCATCGCCAGGCTGAACACTGAAGCTTTCTTT.

The chain joins TRBV28 to TRBJ1-5, with D maybe TRBD1 (6 bases). V shed 2 bases and J shed 0 bases, with 8 bases lying between them. This CDR3 comprises 15 residues. Germline V gene lookup returns CDR1 MDHEN and CDR2 SYDVKM. CDR3 nucleotide sequence: TGTGCCAGCAGTTTACCAGGGGTTAGCAATCAGCCCCAGCATTTT. It yields the protein CASSLPGVSNQPQHF. The full variable domain, with the rest looked up from reference TRBV28 and TRBJ1-5, is DVKVTQSSRYLVKRTGEKVFLECVQDMDHENMFWYRQDPGLGLRLIYFSYDVKMKEKGDIPEGYSVSREKKERFSLILESASTNQTSMYLCASSLPGVSNQPQHFGDGTRLSIL.